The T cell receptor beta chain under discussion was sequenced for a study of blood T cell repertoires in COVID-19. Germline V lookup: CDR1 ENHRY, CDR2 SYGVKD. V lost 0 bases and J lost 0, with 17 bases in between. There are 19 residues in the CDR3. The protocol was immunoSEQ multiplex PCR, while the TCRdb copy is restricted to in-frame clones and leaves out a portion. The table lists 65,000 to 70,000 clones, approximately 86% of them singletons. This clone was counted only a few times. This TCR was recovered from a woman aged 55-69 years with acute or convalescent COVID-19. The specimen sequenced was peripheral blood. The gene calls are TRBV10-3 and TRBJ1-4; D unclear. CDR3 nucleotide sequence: TGTGCCATCAGTGAGTCGGTTATCTCCGGTAGCGCAACTAATGAAAAACTGTTTTTT. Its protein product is CAISESVISGSATNEKLFF.